This TCR beta chain is from a study of blood T cell repertoires in COVID-19. Study-wide context: Sites in the United States, Italy and Spain provided acute and convalescent COVID-19 samples. T cells, B-cell-depleted T cells, or PBMCs supplied cDNA or gDNA.

In its sample, this clone was seen once. The CDR3 consists of 15 residues. Trimming shortened V by 5 bases and J by 0 bases, and 14 bases separated the two germline ends. Looked up from germline, CDR1 is SGHTA and CDR2 is FQGNSA. Original analysis: How many nucleated cells were present was estimated from reference gene primer amplification. This table comes from immunoSEQ multiplex PCR, and its TCRdb copy is limited to in-frame clones, with some not included. V and J calls and clone size follow that table, whereas D and trimming were derived from the DNA. The sample lists some 66,000 clones, 82% occurring once.

The TCR sequence derives from a man aged 60 to 69 with acute or convalescent COVID-19. The sample taken for sequencing was peripheral blood. The J gene is TRBJ2-7, the V gene TRBV7-2; a possible D gene is TRBD1 (6 bases). Here the CDR3 DNA reads TGTGCCAGCAGCAAACCGTGGACAGCCTCCTACGAGCAGTACTTC. This encodes CASSKPWTASYEQYF.